This TCR beta chain appears in the sequencing data of a study of T cell changes during pregnancy in multiple sclerosis. Only in-frame clones appear in the TCRdb table, and some are missing; sequencing was by immunoSEQ multiplex PCR. The data show tens of thousands of clones, around 85% seen once. A single count supports this clone. V shed 5 bases and J 8 bases; nucleotides not matched to a gene: 7. Germline loops: CDR1 PRHDT, CDR2 FYEKMQ (reference sequence). The CDR3 extends over 14 amino acids. The J gene is TRBJ1-4, the V gene TRBV13; 8 positions agree with TRBD1. This material consisted of CD4+ T cells from peripheral blood mononuclear cells, taken in the third trimester of pregnancy. This clonotype was obtained from a female donor with multiple sclerosis, enrolled in a pregnancy study. As DNA, the CDR3 is TGTGCCAGCAGCCTGACAGGGGTCGAGGAAAAACTGTTTTTT. Its translation is CASSLTGVEEKLFF.